The clone carrying this TCR beta chain turned up a few times. The data are from a study of blood T cell repertoires in COVID-19. There are 15 residues in the CDR3. The trim removed 7 bases at V and 5 bases at J, leaving 10 bases unmatched. CDR1 is ENHRY, CDR2 SYGVKD, per germline. The protocol was immunoSEQ multiplex PCR, while the TCRdb copy is restricted to in-frame clones and leaves out a portion. The data show 150,000 to 200,000 clones, 82% seen once. The sample consisted of peripheral blood. The V call is TRBV10-3, the J call TRBJ2-7; 11 positions match TRBD2. The receptor was derived from a woman older than 75 with acute or convalescent COVID-19. The CDR3 coding sequence is TGTGCCATCAACACATTAGCGGGAGGGCCCCACGAGCAGTACTTC. Protein: CAINTLAGGPHEQYF.